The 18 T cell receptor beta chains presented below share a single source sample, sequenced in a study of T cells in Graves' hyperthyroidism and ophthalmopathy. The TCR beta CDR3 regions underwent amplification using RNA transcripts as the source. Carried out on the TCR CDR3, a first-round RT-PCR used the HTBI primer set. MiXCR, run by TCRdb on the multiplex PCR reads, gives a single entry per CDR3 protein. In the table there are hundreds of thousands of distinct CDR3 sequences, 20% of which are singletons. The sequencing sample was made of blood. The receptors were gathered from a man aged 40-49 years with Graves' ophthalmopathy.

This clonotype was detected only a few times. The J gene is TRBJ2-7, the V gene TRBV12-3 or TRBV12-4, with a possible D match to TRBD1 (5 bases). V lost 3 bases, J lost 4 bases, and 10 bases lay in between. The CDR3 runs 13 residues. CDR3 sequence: CASSLGPKYEQYF. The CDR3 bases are TGTGCCAGCAGTTTGGGGCCAAAATACGAGCAGTACTTC.

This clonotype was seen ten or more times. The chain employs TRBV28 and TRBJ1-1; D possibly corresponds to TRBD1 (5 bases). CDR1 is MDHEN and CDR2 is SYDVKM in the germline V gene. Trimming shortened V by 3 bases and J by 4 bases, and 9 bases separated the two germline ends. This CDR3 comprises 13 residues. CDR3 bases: TGTGCCAGCAGTTTCTCCAGGGCCACTGAAGCTTTCTTT. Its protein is CASSFSRATEAFF.

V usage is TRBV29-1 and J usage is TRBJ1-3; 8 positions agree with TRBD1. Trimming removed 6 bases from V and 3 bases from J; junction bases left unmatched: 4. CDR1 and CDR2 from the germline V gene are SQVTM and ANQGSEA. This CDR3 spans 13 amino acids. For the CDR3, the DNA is TGCAGCGTGACAGGGGAGGTTGGAAACACCATATATTTT. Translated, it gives CSVTGEVGNTIYF.

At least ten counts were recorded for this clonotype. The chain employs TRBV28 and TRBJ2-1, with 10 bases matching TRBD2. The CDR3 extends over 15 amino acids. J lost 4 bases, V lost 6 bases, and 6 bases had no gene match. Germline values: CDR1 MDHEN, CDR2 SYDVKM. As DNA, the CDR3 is TGTGCCAGCAGCCCGGTAGCGGGAGGATACAATGAGCAGTTCTTC. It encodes CASSPVAGGYNEQFF.

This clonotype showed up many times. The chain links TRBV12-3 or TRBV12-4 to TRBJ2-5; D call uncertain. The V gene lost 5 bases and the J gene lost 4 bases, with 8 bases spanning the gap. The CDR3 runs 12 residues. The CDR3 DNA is TGTGCCAGCAGTCCGGTGAGAGAGACCCAGTACTTC. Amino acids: CASSPVRETQYF.

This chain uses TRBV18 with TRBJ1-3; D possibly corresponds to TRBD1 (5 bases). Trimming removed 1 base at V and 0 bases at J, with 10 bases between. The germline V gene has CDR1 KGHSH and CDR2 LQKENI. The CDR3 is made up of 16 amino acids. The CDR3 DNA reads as TGTGCCAGCTCACCACTTAGGGGTGTCTCTGGAAACACCATATATTTT. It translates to CASSPLRGVSGNTIYF.

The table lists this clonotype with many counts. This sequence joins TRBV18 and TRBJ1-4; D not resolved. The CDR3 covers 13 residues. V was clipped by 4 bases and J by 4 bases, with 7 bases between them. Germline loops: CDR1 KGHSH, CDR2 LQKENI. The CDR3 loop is CASSQGYNEKLFF. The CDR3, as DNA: TGTGCCAGCTCACAGGGATATAATGAAAAACTGTTTTTT.

CDR3 in DNA: TGTGCCAGCAGTGAATATGGCAGCACAGATACGCAGTATTTT. It codes for CASSEYGSTDTQYF. The genes are TRBV25-1 and TRBJ2-3; D is undetermined. Germline V CDR1 and CDR2: MGHDK, SYGVNS. Trimming left V 0 bases short and J 0 bases short, with 4 bases between. The CDR3 is 14 residues long.

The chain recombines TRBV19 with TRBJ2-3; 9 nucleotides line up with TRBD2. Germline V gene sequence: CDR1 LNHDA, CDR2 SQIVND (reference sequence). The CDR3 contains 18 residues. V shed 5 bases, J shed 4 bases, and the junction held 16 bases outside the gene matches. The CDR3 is CASSVPHGLGGRADTQYF. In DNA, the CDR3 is TGTGCCAGTAGTGTCCCCCACGGACTAGGCGGGAGGGCAGATACGCAGTATTTT. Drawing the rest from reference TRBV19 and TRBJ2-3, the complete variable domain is DGGITQSPKYLFRKEGQNVTLSCEQNLNHDAMYWYRQDPGQGLRLIYYSQIVNDFQKGDIAEGYSVSREKKESFPLTVTSAQKNPTAFYLCASSVPHGLGGRADTQYFGPGTRLTVL.

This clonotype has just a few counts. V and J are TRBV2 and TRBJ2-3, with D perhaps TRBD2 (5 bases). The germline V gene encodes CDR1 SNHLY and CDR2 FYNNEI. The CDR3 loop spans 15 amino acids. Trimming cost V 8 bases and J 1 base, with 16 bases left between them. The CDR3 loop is CASLSLLAGTDTQYF. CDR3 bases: TGTGCCAGCTTGTCCCTCCTAGCAGGCACAGATACGCAGTATTTT.

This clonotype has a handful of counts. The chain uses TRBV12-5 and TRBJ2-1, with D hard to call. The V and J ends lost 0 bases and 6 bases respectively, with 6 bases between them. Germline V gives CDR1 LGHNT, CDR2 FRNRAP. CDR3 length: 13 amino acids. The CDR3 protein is CASGLVEGNEQFF. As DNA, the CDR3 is TGTGCTAGTGGTTTGGTAGAAGGCAATGAGCAGTTCTTC.

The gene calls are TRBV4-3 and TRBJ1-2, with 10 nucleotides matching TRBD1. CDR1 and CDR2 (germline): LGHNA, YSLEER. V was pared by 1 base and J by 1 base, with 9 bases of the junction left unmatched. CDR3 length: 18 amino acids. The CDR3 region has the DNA TGCGCCAGCAGCCAAGGACCGGGACAGGGGAGTATTAACTATGGCTACACCTTC. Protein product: CASSQGPGQGSINYGYTF.

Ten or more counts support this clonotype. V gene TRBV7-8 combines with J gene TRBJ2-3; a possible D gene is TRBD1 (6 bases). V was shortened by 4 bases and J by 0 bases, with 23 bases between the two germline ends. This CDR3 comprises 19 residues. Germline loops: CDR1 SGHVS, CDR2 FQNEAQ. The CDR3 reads CASSSPVGAWGNSTDTQYF. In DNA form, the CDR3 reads TGTGCCAGCAGCTCCCCGGTGGGGGCATGGGGCAATAGCACAGATACGCAGTATTTT.

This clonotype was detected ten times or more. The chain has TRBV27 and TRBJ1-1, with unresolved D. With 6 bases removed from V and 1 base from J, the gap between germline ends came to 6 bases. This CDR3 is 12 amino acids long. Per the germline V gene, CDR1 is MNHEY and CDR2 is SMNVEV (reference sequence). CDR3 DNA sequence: TGTGCCAGCAGGTGGGGGAACACTGAAGCTTTCTTT. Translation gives CASRWGNTEAFF.

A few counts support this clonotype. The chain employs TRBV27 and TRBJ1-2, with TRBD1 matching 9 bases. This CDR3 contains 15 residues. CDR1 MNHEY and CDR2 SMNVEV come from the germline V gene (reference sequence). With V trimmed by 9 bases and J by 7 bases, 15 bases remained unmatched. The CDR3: CASRGGGQGSGGYTF. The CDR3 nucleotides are TGTGCCAGTCGTGGAGGAGGACAGGGGTCAGGTGGCTACACCTTC.

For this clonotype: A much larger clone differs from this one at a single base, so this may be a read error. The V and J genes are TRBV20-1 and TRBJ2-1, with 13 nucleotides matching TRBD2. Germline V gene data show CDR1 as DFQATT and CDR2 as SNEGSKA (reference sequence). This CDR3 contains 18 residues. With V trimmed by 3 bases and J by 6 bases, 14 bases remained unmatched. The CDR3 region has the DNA TGCAGTGCTAGGACCGGGACTAGCGGGACCCCTGGGTGCAATGAGCAGTTCTTC. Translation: CSARTGTSGTPGCNEQFF.

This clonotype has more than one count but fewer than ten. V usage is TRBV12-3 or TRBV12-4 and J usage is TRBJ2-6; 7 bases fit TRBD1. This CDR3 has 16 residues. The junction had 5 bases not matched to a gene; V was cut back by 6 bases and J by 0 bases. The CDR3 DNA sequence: TGTGCCAGCAGGCAGGGACAGTCCTCTGGGGCCAACGTCCTGACTTTC. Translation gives CASRQGQSSGANVLTF.

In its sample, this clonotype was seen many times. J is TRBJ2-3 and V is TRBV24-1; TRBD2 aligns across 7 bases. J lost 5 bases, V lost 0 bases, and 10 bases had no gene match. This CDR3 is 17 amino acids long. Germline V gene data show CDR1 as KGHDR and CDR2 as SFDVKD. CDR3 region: CATSDLLAGEGVDTQYF. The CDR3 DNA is TGTGCCACCAGTGATTTGTTGGCGGGAGAAGGAGTAGATACGCAGTATTTT.